The 18 T cell receptor beta chains reported below all come from one sample, sequenced in a study of T cells in localized non-small cell lung cancer. Libraries were prepared by immunoSEQ multiplex PCR; TCRdb keeps only in-frame clonotypes and omits some of them. The sample records 25,000 to 35,000 clones, approximately 92% being singletons. Source: peripheral blood mononuclear cells, taken before any cancer treatment. The receptors come from a woman aged 40-69 years with stage III lung adenocarcinoma.

The J gene is TRBJ1-1, the V gene TRBV10-3; tentative D call: TRBD1 (5 bases). Germline V gene lookup returns CDR1 ENHRY and CDR2 SYGVKD. V lost 11 bases and J 1 base, leaving 8 bases between the germline ends. The CDR3 totals 11 residues. CDR3 sequence (DNA): TGTGCCGCGAGGGGGAACACTGAAGCTTTCTTT. It specifies CAARGNTEAFF.

This clone was detected only once. The gene calls are TRBV4-1 and TRBJ1-6; D gene ambiguous. Germline-derived CDR1 and CDR2 are MGHRA and YSYEKL. The CDR3 spans 15 residues. V shed 1 base and J shed 11 bases, with 15 bases lying between them. The CDR3 here is CASSQVSVGSTPLHF. Here the CDR3 DNA reads TGCGCCAGCAGCCAAGTTTCGGTGGGGTCGACACCCCTCCACTTT.

V and J are TRBV28 and TRBJ1-4; TRBD1 aligns across 9 bases. The CDR3 has 14 residues. V was clipped by 5 bases and J by 7 bases; unmatched bases: 5. Germline-derived CDR1 and CDR2 are MDHEN and SYDVKM. CDR3 in amino acids: CASSQQGAREKLFF. CDR3 nucleotide sequence: TGTGCCAGCAGTCAACAGGGGGCGCGTGAAAAACTGTTTTTT.

This clone was seen a few times. The chain uses TRBV6-4 and TRBJ2-6; the D gene is possibly TRBD2 (5 bases). The CDR3 is made up of 16 amino acids. Trimming took off 0 bases at V and 3 bases at J, with 9 bases between the two ends. Germline-derived CDR1 and CDR2 are MRHNA and SNTAGT. This CDR3 reads CASSDSTGSGANVLTF. The CDR3 bases are TGTGCCAGCAGTGACTCGACGGGGAGTGGGGCCAACGTCCTGACTTTC.

Relative to its sample, this clone is medium-sized. CDR3 in amino acids: CAWGGTGGTEAFF. CDR3 bases: TGTGCCTGGGGCGGGACAGGTGGGACTGAAGCTTTCTTT. This rearrangement joins TRBV30 to TRBJ1-1; 8 bases match TRBD1. Unmatched junction bases numbered 7, after V lost 5 bases and J lost 5 bases. This CDR3 region has 13 residues. The V gene's germline CDR1 is GTSNPN and CDR2 SVGIG (reference sequence). Based on the CDR3 plus reference TRBV30 and TRBJ1-1, the full variable domain is SQTIHQWPATLVQPVGSPLSLECTVEGTSNPNLYWYRQAAGRGLQLLFYSVGIGQISSEVPQNLSASRPQDRQFILSSKKLLLSDSGFYLCAWGGTGGTEAFFGQGTRLTVV.

The rearrangement uses TRBV10-3 and TRBJ1-2; D not certain. This CDR3 region has 15 residues. Trimming stripped 0 bases from V and 5 bases from J, with 13 bases between. Per the germline V gene, CDR1 is ENHRY and CDR2 is SYGVKD. The CDR3, as DNA: TGTGCCATCAGTGAGTCGGGAGAGCGGCGGTATGGCTACACCTTC. This translates into CAISESGERRYGYTF.

V usage is TRBV2 and J usage is TRBJ2-7; 12 positions match TRBD2. The CDR3 spans 14 residues. The germline V gene has CDR1 SNHLY and CDR2 FYNNEI. V dropped 6 bases and J dropped 1; count of bases not matched to a gene: 1. CDR3 loop: CASSLAGGSYEQYF. Written as DNA, the CDR3 is TGTGCCAGCAGCCTAGCGGGAGGGTCCTACGAGCAGTACTTC.

The rearrangement joins TRBV4-1 to TRBJ2-1, with 13 bases aligning to TRBD2. V was clipped by 0 bases and J by 4 bases; unmatched bases: 3. Germline-derived CDR1 and CDR2 are MGHRA and YSYEKL. The CDR3 has 17 residues. In DNA, the CDR3 is TGCGCCAGCAGCCAAGATGGACTAGCGGGGGAGTACAATGAGCAGTTCTTC. Encoded protein: CASSQDGLAGEYNEQFF.

The chain recombines TRBV18 with TRBJ2-1; 8 nucleotides agree with TRBD2. V lost 3 bases and J lost 9; bases outside the gene matches: 4. This CDR3 spans 13 amino acids. The germline V gene has CDR1 KGHSH and CDR2 LQKENI. The DNA of the CDR3 is TGTGCCAGCTCACCGACTAGCGAGGGTGAGCAGTTCTTC. Protein: CASSPTSEGEQFF.

The V call is TRBV29-1, the J call TRBJ2-4; D may be TRBD1 (5 bases). This CDR3 comprises 15 residues. Germline V lookup: CDR1 SQVTM, CDR2 ANQGSEA. Trimming took off 7 bases at V and 3 bases at J, with 19 bases between the two ends. The CDR3 protein is CSAQGDETIKNIQYF. The DNA of the CDR3 is TGCAGCGCCCAAGGGGATGAAACAATCAAAAACATTCAGTACTTC.

V is TRBV2 and J is TRBJ1-1; a possible D gene is TRBD1 (5 bases). The CDR3 has 13 amino acids. Deletions cut 10 bases from V and 4 bases from J, with 16 bases between. Germline V CDR1 and CDR2: SNHLY, FYNNEI. The CDR3 protein is CATRQGEGTEAFF. Written as DNA, the CDR3 is TGTGCCACCCGGCAGGGTGAGGGCACTGAAGCTTTCTTT.

The table lists this clone with a count of one. This sequence joins TRBV5-5 and TRBJ1-2, with D unresolved. Trimming left V 0 bases short and J 6 bases short, with 9 bases between. This CDR3 region has 13 residues. Germline V gives CDR1 SGHKS, CDR2 YYEKEE (reference sequence). DNA of the CDR3: TGTGCCAGCAGCTTGGGCACTTATGATGGCTACACCTTC. It specifies CASSLGTYDGYTF.

The V call is TRBV2, the J call TRBJ2-7, with 8 bases identical to TRBD1. Per the germline V gene, CDR1 is SNHLY and CDR2 is FYNNEI. The CDR3 is 12 residues long. V lost 6 bases and J lost 7; bases outside the gene matches: 5. This chain's CDR3 is CASSLDRGEQYF. The CDR3 DNA reads TGTGCCAGCAGCCTCGACAGGGGAGAGCAGTACTTC.

This clone was seen only once. This chain uses TRBV5-1 with TRBJ2-7, with D possibly TRBD2 on 6 matching bases. V was pared by 6 bases and J by 7 bases, with 20 bases between. CDR3 length equals 14 residues. CDR1 and CDR2 from the germline V gene are SGHRS and YFSETQ. The CDR3 spells CASIGDAQGGEQYF. The CDR3 DNA sequence: TGCGCCAGCATCGGGGACGCCCAAGGAGGGGAGCAGTACTTC.

The chain has TRBV4-2 and TRBJ2-1, with D unclear. This CDR3 is built from 15 residues. Germline V CDR1 and CDR2: LGHNA, YNFKEQ. V dropped 0 bases and J dropped 0 bases, with 6 bases sitting between them. CDR3 in DNA: TGTGCCAGCAGCCAAGATCGGAGCTCCTACAATGAGCAGTTCTTC. It translates to CASSQDRSSYNEQFF.

The chain has TRBV18 and TRBJ1-1; D remains ambiguous. The V and J ends lost 6 bases and 0 bases respectively, with 14 bases between them. This CDR3 region has 15 residues. Per the germline V gene, CDR1 is KGHSH and CDR2 is LQKENI. CDR3 protein: CASSPVVVLNTEAFF. The CDR3, as DNA: TGTGCCAGCTCCCCCGTCGTGGTGCTGAACACTGAAGCTTTCTTT.

This chain uses TRBV11-1 with TRBJ2-1; 8 nucleotides line up with TRBD2. The ends lost 7 bases at V and 6 bases at J; junction bases unmatched: 14. The CDR3 has 16 residues. Germline V gene data show CDR1 as SGHAT and CDR2 as FQDESV (reference sequence). The CDR3 coding sequence is TGTGCCAGCAACGCGGGGGGCTACGCCCCTGGCAATGAGCAGTTCTTC. Protein: CASNAGGYAPGNEQFF.

This clone was counted once. The genes are TRBV9 and TRBJ2-7, with 7 bases identical to TRBD2. Germline V gene data show CDR1 as SGDLS and CDR2 as YYNGEE. CDR3 length: 15 amino acids. V was pared by 4 bases and J by 3 bases, with 10 bases of the junction left unmatched. DNA of the CDR3: TGTGCCAGCAGCCCGACTAGCCAAGACGTCTACGAGCAGTACTTC. Its protein is CASSPTSQDVYEQYF.